Below, 4 T cell receptor beta chains from the same sample are listed, as sequenced in a study of T cells after yellow fever vaccination (dated by TCRdb to the late 2010s). The treatment or condition label of this sample denotes: live attenuated yellow fever vaccine strain. The library was produced with 5' RACE. The instrument was an Illumina HiSeq 2500. Clones were called with MiXCR by TCRdb after fastp trimmed the public reads at Q25, and only in-frame beta chains were retained. Rows are combined by CDR3 protein, so each entry shows the most common genes and DNA. For this sample the table gives some 560,000 distinct CDR3 sequences, of which approximately 21% were detected only once. The top ten clonotypes cover 13% to 15% of the sample. This specimen consisted of PBMCs, obtained 15 days after the yellow fever booster vaccination. The receptor set was obtained from a man younger than 40 who received the YFV17D yellow fever vaccine.

The rearrangement uses TRBV7-7 and TRBJ2-2; tentatively, D is TRBD1 or TRBD2 (5 bases each). V gave up 4 bases and J gave up 5 bases, with 11 bases separating them. Germline CDR1 is SSHAT and CDR2 is FNYEAQ (reference sequence). The CDR3 covers 14 residues. CDR3 in DNA: TGTGCCAGCAGCTCGGGGCCGGGGACCGGGGAGCTGTTTTTT. It translates to CASSSGPGTGELFF.

This clonotype was found a few times. V usage is TRBV20-1 and J usage is TRBJ2-5; 8 nucleotides agree with TRBD2. CDR3 size: 14 residues. V dropped 5 bases and J dropped 2; count of bases not matched to a gene: 7. The V gene's germline CDR1 is DFQATT and CDR2 SNEGSKA (reference sequence). Written as DNA, the CDR3 is TGCAGTGCTCTCTCCCGGGAGGGTCAAGAGACCCAGTACTTC. Amino acid sequence: CSALSREGQETQYF.

V usage is TRBV11-2 and J usage is TRBJ2-1; possible D gene TRBD2, 6 bases. With 1 base removed from V and 0 bases from J, the gap between germline ends came to 10 bases. The CDR3 runs 16 residues. From germline, CDR1 is SGHAT and CDR2 FQNNGV. CDR3 sequence reads: CASSLAGDSSYNEQFF. The CDR3 region has the DNA TGTGCCAGCAGCTTAGCGGGGGATAGCTCCTACAATGAGCAGTTCTTC.

This clonotype has more than one count but fewer than ten. The gene calls are TRBV20-1 and TRBJ1-4; D might be TRBD1 (6 bases). Germline V gives CDR1 DFQATT, CDR2 SNEGSKA (reference sequence). The CDR3 loop spans 14 amino acids. Trimming shortened V by 0 bases and J by 7 bases, and 12 bases separated the two germline ends. CDR3 nucleotides: TGCAGTGCTAGAGATCCCAGGGGAACTGAAAAACTGTTTTTT. It translates to CSARDPRGTEKLFF.